Sequencing of this T cell receptor (beta chain) was carried out in a study of early T cells in non-severe SARS-CoV-2 infection. Study in general: Unsorted whole blood bulk RNA was sequenced, with unpaired chains. Study results and caveats: Matching with VDJdb favored anti-spike CD8 responses (missing private and CD4 specificities).

Individual cDNA molecules were tagged with unique molecular identifiers, the study reported. TCRdb independently ran MiXCR on the 5' RACE reads; one entry per CDR3 protein. Seen here are about 64,000 distinct CDR3 sequences, around 4.7% observed once, and the top ten hold 4.9%. This clonotype was observed a handful of times. Its antigen remains unidentified. The source material was whole blood. The receptor comes from an adult who was a healthcare worker with PCR-confirmed SARS-CoV-2 infection or an uninfected control (not recorded which).

The CDR3: CASSRTRGSGGYEQYF. The CDR3 nucleotides read TGTGCCAGCAGTCGAACAAGAGGAAGCGGGGGCTACGAGCAGTACTTC. This chain uses TRBV28 with TRBJ2-7, with 8 bases matching TRBD2. This CDR3 spans 16 amino acids. After removal of 5 bases from V and 3 bases from J, the junction contained 12 bases not matched to a gene. The germline V gene has CDR1 MDHEN and CDR2 SYDVKM. Variable domain in full (rest from reference TRBV28 and TRBJ2-7): DVKVTQSSRYLVKRTGEKVFLECVQDMDHENMFWYRQDPGLGLRLIYFSYDVKMKEKGDIPEGYSVSREKKERFSLILESASTNQTSMYLCASSRTRGSGGYEQYFGPGTRLTVT.